One sample yielded the 12 T cell receptor beta chains listed below, sequenced in a study of T-cell memory formation after mild COVID-19. MiXCR was run by TCRdb on the 5' RACE reads, yielding one entry per CDR3 protein. Among about 430,000 distinct CDR3 sequences, under 20% were seen once, and the ten largest hold roughly 21%. Sample: PBMCs or a T cell subset sorted from them (not recorded which). The receptors here all came from a young man who had mild COVID-19 (a few samples of this study predate the infection). Cell type and time point are not known.

The sample holds a few counts of this clonotype. The chain carries TRBV5-1 and TRBJ2-7, with D uncertain. Germline CDR1 SGHRS, CDR2 YFSETQ. V lost 0 bases and J 3 bases, leaving 7 bases between the germline ends. CDR3 length: 13 amino acids. In DNA form, the CDR3 reads TGCGCCAGCAGCTTGGTCACCGGCTACGAGCAGTACTTC. Its translation: CASSLVTGYEQYF.

This clonotype was seen only once. The chain uses TRBV2 and TRBJ2-2; D is possibly TRBD2 (5 bases). This CDR3 comprises 15 residues. CDR1 and CDR2 from the germline V gene are SNHLY and FYNNEI. Trimming cost V 4 bases and J 4 bases, with 13 bases left between them. This chain's CDR3 is CASSGSPGFTGELFF. The CDR3 DNA reads TGTGCCAGCAGTGGCAGCCCGGGATTCACCGGGGAGCTGTTTTTT.

As DNA, the CDR3 is TGTGCCAGCAGTTACAGGCAGGAGGGGACGCAGTATTTT. Protein product: CASSYRQEGTQYF. The gene calls are TRBV6-2 or TRBV6-3 and TRBJ2-3; tentative D call: TRBD2 (6 bases). The CDR3 covers 13 residues. Looked up from germline, CDR1 is MNHEY and CDR2 is SVGEGT. V lost 2 bases and J 9 bases, leaving 12 bases between the germline ends.

This clonotype showed up many times. J is TRBJ2-7 and V is TRBV6-5, with D possibly TRBD2 on 6 matching bases. Germline loops: CDR1 MNHEY, CDR2 SVGAGI. The CDR3 sequence is 14 residues long. Deletions cut 0 bases from V and 0 bases from J, with 6 bases between. CDR3 coding DNA: TGTGCCAGCAGTTACTCGCGGGGCTCCTACGAGCAGTACTTC. Its translation is CASSYSRGSYEQYF.

Ten or more counts support this clonotype. V gene TRBV7-2 combines with J gene TRBJ1-6, with D possibly matching TRBD1 (6 bases). CDR3 length: 15 amino acids. Germline V gene lookup returns CDR1 SGHTA and CDR2 FQGNSA. Trimming pared 4 bases from V and 6 bases from J, leaving 13 bases between. CDR3 DNA sequence: TGTGCCAGCAGCTCTCAGGGGACCCTTAATTCACCCCTCCACTTT. Protein sequence: CASSSQGTLNSPLHF. The complete variable domain, with remaining parts taken from reference TRBV7-2 and TRBJ1-6, reads GAGVSQSPSNKVTEKGKDVELRCDPISGHTALYWYRQSLGQGLEFLIYFQGNSAPDKSGLPSDRFSAERTGGSVSTLTIQRTQQEDSAVYLCASSSQGTLNSPLHFGNGTRLTVT.

This chain uses TRBV20-1 with TRBJ1-1, with D hard to call. The CDR3 loop spans 12 amino acids. The germline V gene encodes CDR1 DFQATT and CDR2 SNEGSKA (reference sequence). V was trimmed by 8 bases and J by 3 bases, leaving 13 bases between them. The CDR3 DNA reads as TGCAGTCCAAAAGTGGGCGACACTGAAGCTTTCTTT. It codes for CSPKVGDTEAFF.

This clonotype has just a few counts. The rearrangement uses TRBV4-3 and TRBJ2-5; possibly TRBD2 for D (5 bases). Germline CDR1 and CDR2: LGHNA and YSLEER. The ends were cut back, 3 bases at V and 5 bases at J, with 16 bases in the middle. The CDR3 sequence is 15 residues long. CDR3 protein: CASSHERNLRETQYF. CDR3 nucleotide sequence: TGCGCCAGCAGCCATGAGCGGAACCTACGGGAGACCCAGTACTTC.

The chain employs TRBV19 and TRBJ1-4; no clear D. V lost 6 bases, J lost 11 bases, and 10 bases lay in between. The CDR3 covers 11 residues. Germline-derived CDR1 and CDR2 are LNHDA and SQIVND (reference sequence). The CDR3 nucleotides are TGTGCCAGTAGGACGACTCTTAAACTGTTTTTT. This translates into CASRTTLKLFF.

The chain employs TRBV7-3 and TRBJ2-2; possibly TRBD1 or TRBD2 for D (6 bases each). Germline-derived CDR1 and CDR2 are SGHTA and FQGTGA. The V end was cut by 5 bases, the J end by 3 bases, with 16 bases between. The CDR3 extends over 16 amino acids. The CDR3 sequence: CASSRGHSPDTGELFF. CDR3 nucleotide sequence: TGTGCCAGCAGCCGGGGGCATAGCCCTGACACCGGGGAGCTGTTTTTT.

CDR3 residues: CSVRTGGNTEAFF. The CDR3 DNA reads TGCAGCGTGCGGACAGGGGGGAACACTGAAGCTTTCTTT. V is TRBV29-1 and J is TRBJ1-1; 10 bases fit TRBD1. The ends lost 6 bases at V and 1 base at J; junction bases unmatched: 2. The CDR3 consists of 13 residues. From germline, CDR1 is SQVTM and CDR2 ANQGSEA.

This clonotype has just a few counts. The chain combines TRBV18 with TRBJ1-2; 7 bases align to TRBD1. J was trimmed by 0 bases and V by 2 bases; bases with no gene match: 3. This CDR3 comprises 15 residues. Germline lookup yields CDR1 KGHSH and CDR2 LQKENI. This CDR3 reads CASSPGTAPNYGYTF. For the CDR3, the DNA is TGTGCCAGCTCACCAGGGACAGCTCCTAACTATGGCTACACCTTC.

This clonotype was detected only a few times. V and J are TRBV15 and TRBJ1-5, with no clear D. Trimming stripped 0 bases from V and 6 bases from J, with 6 bases between. CDR1 and CDR2 from the germline V gene are LNHNV and YYDKDF (reference sequence). The CDR3 is made up of 13 amino acids. In DNA form, the CDR3 reads TGTGCCACCAGCAGAGAGGGGAGTCAGCCCCAGCATTTT. Translating it yields CATSREGSQPQHF. The whole variable domain, filled in from reference TRBV15 and TRBJ1-5, reads DAMVIQNPRYQVTQFGKPVTLSCSQTLNHNVMYWYQQKSSQAPKLLFHYYDKDFNNEADTPDNFQSRRPNTSFCFLDIRSPGLGDTAMYLCATSREGSQPQHFGDGTRLSIL.